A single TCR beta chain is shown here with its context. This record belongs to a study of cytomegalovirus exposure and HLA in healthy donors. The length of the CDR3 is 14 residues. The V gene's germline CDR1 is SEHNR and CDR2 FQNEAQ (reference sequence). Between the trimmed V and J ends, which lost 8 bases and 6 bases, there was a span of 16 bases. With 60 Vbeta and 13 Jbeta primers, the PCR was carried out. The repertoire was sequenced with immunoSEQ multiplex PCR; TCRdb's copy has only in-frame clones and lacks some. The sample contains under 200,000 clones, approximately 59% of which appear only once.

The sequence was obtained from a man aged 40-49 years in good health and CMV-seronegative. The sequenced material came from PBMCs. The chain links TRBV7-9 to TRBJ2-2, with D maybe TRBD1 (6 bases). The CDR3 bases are TGTGCCAGCGGTATCAGGGGCGTCTCCGGGGAGCTGTTTTTT. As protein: CASGIRGVSGELFF.